Reported below is one T cell receptor (beta chain). No antigen is known for it. Nothing much larger sits one base from this clone, and base qualities are not available. Library prep was done by multiplex PCR. Sequenced using an Illumina HiSeq 4000. CDR3 regions were amplified by Arm-PCR with iRepertoire HTBI primers to construct TCR beta libraries. PCR products were gel purified before sequencing. The paper's processing steps were these. A total of 62 TRBV and 14 TRBJ segments were identified across samples and were used for gene usage analysis of CDR3 amino acid clonotypes. Filtered high-quality paired reads were merged into contigs using COPE and FqMerger. BLAST was used to align contigs to IMGT TRBV, TRBD and TRBJ reference genes, and CDR3 was defined according to IMGT. Any clonotype with a frequency above 0.1% was classified as a highly expanded clone. Shannon entropy served as the measure of repertoire diversity, while the Gini coefficient captured V-J evenness. Clonotypes shared by more than one individual were considered public. TCRdb applied fastp at Q25 and MiXCR to the public reads, then kept only in-frame beta chains. Each CDR3 protein appears once, grouped with its most common genes and DNA. It is TCRdb's table, rather than the study itself, that gives the V and J calls and clone size. In all, the sample holds 540,000 or so distinct CDR3 sequences, and less than 15% of those were seen once. The top ten clonotypes cover 8% to 10% of the sample.

This entry belongs to a study of regulatory T cells in long-lasting Graves disease (dated by TCRdb to about 2021). Describing the broader study: In the newly diagnosed Graves' disease group, patients had been taking antithyroid drugs for less than 3 months. TCR sequencing covered around 13 persistent and 20 newly diagnosed Graves' disease patients, 33 samples in total. The study took place in China and was registered as a clinical trial. Patients with persistent Graves' disease were compared with patients with newly diagnosed Graves' disease using TCR sequencing and RNA sequencing of peripheral blood.

Reading from cysteine to phenylalanine, the CDR3 counts 17 amino acids. Here the CDR3 DNA is all that survives: 51 bases in frame from base 1. The germline V gene gives CDR1 as KGHSH and CDR2 as LQKENI. Trimmed from V: 3 bases; trimmed from J: 0 bases; junction bases lacking a gene match: 7. The sample's time point label, decoded: newly diagnosed GD, antithyroid drugs for less than 3 months. RNA was extracted from PBMCs in TRIzol for both TCR sequencing and RNA sequencing. The diagnosis of Graves' disease was made according to American Thyroid Association guidelines. The patients came from an endocrinology department in Xi'an, China. From each patient, 8 to 10 milliliters of peripheral blood was collected into an EDTA anticoagulant tube. Ficoll Paque Plus density gradient separation was used to isolate PBMCs, and no further T cell sorting was performed. RNA quality was checked with an Agilent 2100 Bioanalyzer and agarose gel, and concentration with a NanoDrop 2000.

Findings and caveats that apply to the study as a whole: Preferential use of TRBV28, TRBJ1-2 and TRBJ2-5 was observed in persistent disease, whereas TRBV20-1 and TRBJ2-1 were favored in newly diagnosed disease. Only the TCR beta chain was sequenced and analyzed. Lower TCR Shannon entropy and fewer highly expanded clones were observed in persistent Graves' disease patients than in newly diagnosed patients, which suggested clonal expansion. A larger number of public clonotypes was shared among persistent patients (fewer than 3,000) than among newly diagnosed patients (around 880). The small sample size was acknowledged by the authors as a limitation that may reduce accuracy. Only peripheral blood was studied, because thyroid tissue, the primary lesion, was inaccessible.

The data were also submitted as part of a second study, on T cells in Graves' hyperthyroidism and ophthalmopathy. The second publication reports: A patient counted as having stable Graves' hyperthyroidism if no progression to ophthalmopathy occurred over 18 months of follow-up. Hyperthyroidism patients were newly diagnosed, with disease duration under 2 months, and aged 18 to 65 years. Patients with uncontrolled infections, other autoimmune diseases, pregnancy or lactation were excluded. Diagnoses relied on clinical symptoms, serum thyroxine and TRAb, thyroid ultrasound and orbital computed tomography. The first round of RT-PCR for the TCR CDR3 was performed with the HTBI primer set and the Qiagen OneStep RT-PCR kit. Most expanded thyroid clonotypes (frequency above 0.001) were also found in blood, which suggests that blood repertoires may mirror thyroid immune responses. In cross-validation, a model built on a 13 V-J signature told ophthalmopathy apart from stable hyperthyroidism with under 90% sensitivity and 81% to 82% specificity, and in testing the same model reached 80%/75%. In validation, progression to ophthalmopathy was predicted by the model with 55% to 71% sensitivity and 72% to 85% specificity, a median of approximately 6.5 months before onset. A discovery cohort of around 100 patients, fewer than 50 with Graves' ophthalmopathy and more than 55 with stable Graves' hyperthyroidism, was used to find distinguishing TCR V-J signatures. An independent validation cohort of around 19 hyperthyroidism patients and approximately 15 patients who later progressed to ophthalmopathy tested prospective prediction of ophthalmopathy. The 75 to 100 discovery patients were randomly split 7:3 into training and test sets. The study also compared thyroid tissue and blood T-cell repertoires from about 6 Graves' hyperthyroidism patients. Following sampling, methimazole starting at 30 mg daily was given to hyperthyroidism patients, and high-dose intravenous methylprednisolone was given to ophthalmopathy patients. Libraries were constructed in a second round of multiplex PCR, after which size selection and purification were performed. The libraries were sequenced on an Illumina HiSeq2000 using paired-end 100 bp reads. SOAPnuke was used to process the raw data, throwing out any read that contained adapters or uncalled bases, had a mean Phred below 15, or lacked an exact constant-primer or identifier match. COPE v1.2.5 was used to merge the high-quality paired reads, and each unique nucleotide sequence was defined as a clonotype. MiTCR v1.1 was used to align clonotypes to the IMGT TRBV, TRBD and TRBJ reference segments. The analysis included only V-J combinations with a frequency above 0.0001, which together covered 99% to 99.2% of the repertoires. A TCS score was defined as the ratio between F50 (clonal expansion) and ExV (chaos), using BLOSUM62-based TCRdist between CDR3 peptides within each V-J. Welch's t-statistics and random forest reduced roughly 530 V-J features to 13, which were used in a naive Bayes classifier (R e1071). No statistical method was used to set the sample size in advance, and investigators knew the group allocation. According to the paper, TCR Vbeta CDR3 sequencing was carried out on approximately 140 peripheral blood samples, which came from fewer than 50 ophthalmopathy, approximately 72 hyperthyroidism and approximately 17 progressor patients.

The sequence came from a man aged 25-45 years with Graves disease. Donor details come from another sample of the same person, matched by shared clones. Specimen: peripheral blood mononuclear cells (PBMCs), collected at new diagnosis, from a patient treated with antithyroid drugs. The sequence links TRBV18 to TRBJ2-2; 7 middle bases align to TRBD1. The sequence in DNA is TGTGCCAGCTCACCCTCCGGGACAGCGCCGAACACCGGGGAGCTGTTTTTT. Its product reads: CASSPSGTAPNTGELFF.